Listed below are T cell receptor beta chains from one sample, sequenced in a study of T-cell reconstitution after alpha-beta-depleted transplantation in children. TCRdb re-called the PCR reads through MiXCR, storing one row per CDR3 protein. Among 200,000 to 250,000 distinct CDR3 sequences listed, around 7.5% were seen once. The source was PBMCs, mostly from graft donor cells, collected 180 days after TCRalphabeta/CD19-depleted stem cell transplant. These receptors all stem from a male patient between 10 and 17 years old who had a stem cell transplant for acute lymphoblastic leukemia, so the T cells may come from the graft donor. CDR3s include the opening cysteine and the closing phenylalanine or tryptophan.

cdr3_aa j_call v_call cdr3_length
CSAFGDRGTETQYF TRBJ2-5 TRBV20-1 14
CASSLPLAGGTSSYNEQFF TRBJ2-1 TRBV7-2 19
CASIKKGENIQYF TRBJ2-4 TRBV2 13
CASSYPPAAGGAYEQYF TRBJ2-7 TRBV6-5 17
CASGHRGNVTKNIQYF TRBJ2-4 TRBV23-1 16
CASSFLRVEIRGQYF TRBJ2-7 TRBV7-9 15
CSARDLGLGEQFF TRBJ2-1 TRBV20-1 13
CSARESGKETQYF TRBJ2-5 TRBV20-1 13
CASSPGKNEQFF TRBJ2-1 TRBV7-9 12
CASTVGGANGYTF TRBJ1-2 TRBV9 13
CASSYTTGSISGNTIYF TRBJ1-3 TRBV6-5 17
CASSRSGGSGYTF TRBJ1-2 TRBV4-3 13
CASRTNFYEQYF TRBJ2-7 TRBV27 12
CASSLGSSGYTF TRBJ1-2 TRBV11-2 12
CASGDYTQYF TRBJ2-3 TRBV9 10
CASRRTDANTGELFF TRBJ2-2 TRBV7-8 15
CATSDPGQGANTGELFF TRBJ2-2 TRBV24-1 17
CSARESWTLREGRMNEQFF TRBJ2-1 TRBV20-1 19
CASQGGSGGRDEQFF TRBJ2-1 TRBV4-2 15
CASSPWPDVAYGYTF TRBJ1-2 TRBV27 15
CSARKGGRADEQYF TRBJ2-7 TRBV20-1 14
CAISESGTGEMEAFF TRBJ1-1 TRBV10-3 15
CASSLVNIANYGYTF TRBJ1-2 TRBV12-3/TRBV12-4 15
CASSWSPGSSGNTIYF TRBJ1-3 TRBV5-1 16
CASGFLTGADYGYTF TRBJ1-2 TRBV12-5 15
CASTGKPYEQYF TRBJ2-7 TRBV6-1 12
CASSPLRDIFFTQYF TRBJ2-3 TRBV6-1 15